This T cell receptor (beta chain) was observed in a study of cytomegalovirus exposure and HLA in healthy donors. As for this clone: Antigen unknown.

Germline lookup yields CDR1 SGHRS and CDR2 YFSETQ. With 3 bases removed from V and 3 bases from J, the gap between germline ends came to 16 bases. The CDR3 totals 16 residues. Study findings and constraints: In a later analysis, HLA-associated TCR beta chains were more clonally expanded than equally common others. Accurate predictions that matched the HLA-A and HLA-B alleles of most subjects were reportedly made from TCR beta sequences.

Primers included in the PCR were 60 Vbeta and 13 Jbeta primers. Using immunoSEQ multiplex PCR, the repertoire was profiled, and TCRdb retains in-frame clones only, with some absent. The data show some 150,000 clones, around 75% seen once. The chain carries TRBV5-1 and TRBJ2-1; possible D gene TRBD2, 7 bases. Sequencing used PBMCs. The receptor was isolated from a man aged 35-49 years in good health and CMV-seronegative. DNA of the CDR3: TGCGCCAGCAGCTCGGCGGGGGCCCAACTCTACAATGAGCAGTTCTTC. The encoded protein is CASSSAGAQLYNEQFF.